These 10 T cell receptor beta chains came from one sample sequenced in a study of blood T cell repertoires in COVID-19. This table comes from immunoSEQ multiplex PCR, and its TCRdb copy is limited to in-frame clones, with some not included. The sample consists of under 200,000 clones, roughly 80% of them appearing once. Sequenced: peripheral blood. Source of these receptors: a man in his sixties with acute or convalescent COVID-19.

The chain uses TRBV3-1 (or the pseudogene TRBV3-2) and TRBJ2-6; the D gene is possibly TRBD2 (7 bases). CDR1 LGHDT and CDR2 YNNKEL come from the germline V gene (reference sequence). V lost 4 bases and J lost 4, with 14 bases in between. CDR3 length equals 16 residues. In DNA, the CDR3 is TGTGCCAGCAGCCTTCCGGGGGGCAACGGGGCCAACGTCCTGACTTTC. It specifies CASSLPGGNGANVLTF.

This rearrangement joins TRBV5-1 to TRBJ1-2, with 7 bases fitting TRBD1. V shed 4 bases and J 4 bases; nucleotides not matched to a gene: 7. Germline V CDR1 and CDR2: SGHRS, YFSETQ. The CDR3 covers 14 residues. CDR3 in DNA: TGCGCCAGCAGCCCCCAGGGGGACCGCTATGGCTACACCTTC. It encodes CASSPQGDRYGYTF.

V gene TRBV5-1 combines with J gene TRBJ1-1; D gene ambiguous. V dropped 5 bases and J dropped 1 base, with 9 bases sitting between them. This CDR3 spans 13 amino acids. The germline gives CDR1 SGHRS, CDR2 YFSETQ. For the CDR3, the DNA is TGCGCCAGCAGGGAGGCGCCGAACACTGAAGCTTTCTTT. As protein: CASREAPNTEAFF.

This clone was seen once. The J gene is TRBJ1-1, the V gene TRBV28; the D is unclear. V was cut by 2 bases and J by 0 bases, with 7 bases left in between. CDR3 length: 14 residues. Per germline, CDR1 MDHEN and CDR2 SYDVKM. CDR3 region: CASSLPGMNTEAFF. The CDR3 nucleotides read TGTGCCAGCAGTTTACCCGGGATGAACACTGAAGCTTTCTTT.

The rearrangement uses TRBV18 and TRBJ2-1, with 12 bases aligning to TRBD2. From germline, CDR1 is KGHSH and CDR2 LQKENI. V lost 3 bases to trimming and J lost 4 bases; unmatched junction nucleotides: 1. There are 15 residues in the CDR3. CDR3 in amino acids: CASSPGTSGYNEQFF. DNA for the CDR3: TGTGCCAGCTCACCGGGGACTAGCGGGTACAATGAGCAGTTCTTC. The entire variable domain, with the rest obtained from reference TRBV18 and TRBJ2-1, is as follows: NAGVMQNPRHLVRRRGQEARLRCSPMKGHSHVYWYRQLPEEGLKFMVYLQKENIIDESGMPKERFSAEFPKEGPSILRIQQVVRGDSAAYFCASSPGTSGYNEQFFGPGTRLTVL.

The V and J genes are TRBV5-1 and TRBJ2-2; a weak D match, TRBD1 (5 bases). The CDR3 has 16 residues. Looked up from germline, CDR1 is SGHRS and CDR2 is YFSETQ. V lost 2 bases to trimming and J lost 5 bases, with 16 bases between them. The CDR3 loop reads CASSLQGEVGTGELFF. CDR3 nucleotide sequence: TGCGCCAGCAGCTTACAAGGGGAAGTGGGGACCGGGGAGCTGTTTTTT. The full variable domain, in which reference TRBV5-1 and TRBJ2-2 provide the parts outside the CDR3, is KAGVTQTPRYLIKTRGQQVTLSCSPISGHRSVSWYQQTPGQGLQFLFEYFSETQRNKGNFPGRFSGRQFSNSRSEMNVSTLELGDSALYLCASSLQGEVGTGELFFGEGSRLTVL.

The V call is TRBV10-3, the J call TRBJ1-2; 7 nucleotides match TRBD1. In germline, CDR1 is ENHRY, CDR2 SYGVKD. Trimming cost V 2 bases and J 6 bases; bases outside gene matches: 0. There are 12 residues in the CDR3. The CDR3 region has the DNA TGTGCCATCAGTGAGACAGGGGATGGCTACACCTTC. The encoded protein is CAISETGDGYTF.

The genes are TRBV30 and TRBJ1-5, with 7 bases that match TRBD1. V trimming: 1 base; J trimming: 6 bases; junction bases outside the gene matches: 3. The CDR3 consists of 13 residues. The germline CDR1 and CDR2 sequences are GTSNPN and SVGIG (reference sequence). CDR3 sequence: CAWSEGAGQPQHF. The CDR3 DNA follows: TGTGCCTGGAGTGAGGGGGCTGGTCAGCCCCAGCATTTT.

This clone was seen a few times. The rearrangement uses TRBV7-3 and TRBJ1-1; D gene unclear. The length of the CDR3 is 14 residues. Trimming took off 9 bases at V and 6 bases at J, with 20 bases between the two ends. Germline values: CDR1 SGHTA, CDR2 FQGTGA. CDR3 coding DNA: TGTGCCAGTAAGACCCAGGATAATGACCCTGAAGCTTTCTTT. It codes for CASKTQDNDPEAFF.

The rearrangement links TRBV19 to TRBJ1-4; possibly TRBD1 for D (6 bases). This CDR3 contains 15 residues. Trimming shortened V by 2 bases and J by 3 bases, and 10 bases separated the two germline ends. The germline V gene has CDR1 LNHDA and CDR2 SQIVND (reference sequence). The CDR3 DNA follows: TGTGCCAGTAGTATATTGGGACAACCTAATGAAAAACTGTTTTTT. Protein sequence: CASSILGQPNEKLFF. Drawing the rest from reference TRBV19 and TRBJ1-4, the complete variable domain is DGGITQSPKYLFRKEGQNVTLSCEQNLNHDAMYWYRQDPGQGLRLIYYSQIVNDFQKGDIAEGYSVSREKKESFPLTVTSAQKNPTAFYLCASSILGQPNEKLFFGSGTQLSVL.